The rows below give T cell receptor beta chains drawn from one sample of a study of shared clonotypes between healthy human individuals. Data came from immunoSEQ multiplex PCR; TCRdb stores just in-frame clones and leaves some out. Counted here are millions of clones, roughly 95% occurring once; the ten biggest clones make up 0.1% to 0.15%. Sequencing used naive CD4+ T cells sorted from blood. These receptors came from a man aged 18 to 29 in good health. CDR3s include the opening cysteine and the closing phenylalanine or tryptophan. Fields, in order: clone size, CDR3 length, V gene, J gene, CDR3 protein. Clone size is not always given. Where it is, it says once, few, many or a class for expanded clones.

clone size: -; CDR3 length: 14; V gene: TRBV15; J gene: TRBJ2-5; CDR3 protein: CATSRDPGPETQYF
clone size: -; CDR3 length: 13; V gene: TRBV19; J gene: TRBJ1-2; CDR3 protein: CASSIAQTYGYTF
clone size: -; CDR3 length: 13; V gene: TRBV11-2; J gene: TRBJ1-5; CDR3 protein: CASSLASYQPQHF
clone size: -; CDR3 length: 15; V gene: TRBV7-2; J gene: TRBJ2-7; CDR3 protein: CASSLVAGVGYEQYF
clone size: few; CDR3 length: 10; V gene: TRBV18; J gene: TRBJ2-3; CDR3 protein: CASSEDTQYF
clone size: -; CDR3 length: 14; V gene: TRBV6-1; J gene: TRBJ1-1; CDR3 protein: CASSWTGMNTEAFF
clone size: -; CDR3 length: 14; V gene: TRBV2; J gene: TRBJ1-5; CDR3 protein: CASSERSGAQPQHF
clone size: -; CDR3 length: 11; V gene: TRBV12-5; J gene: TRBJ2-7; CDR3 protein: CASGLYYEQYF
clone size: -; CDR3 length: 14; V gene: TRBV18; J gene: TRBJ1-4; CDR3 protein: CASSQGRANEKLFF
clone size: -; CDR3 length: 13; V gene: TRBV7-8; J gene: TRBJ1-1; CDR3 protein: CASSVGTGTEAFF
clone size: -; CDR3 length: 16; V gene: TRBV5-4; J gene: TRBJ2-1; CDR3 protein: CASSLGLPDSYNEQFF
clone size: -; CDR3 length: 14; V gene: TRBV2; J gene: TRBJ2-3; CDR3 protein: CASDNRGSTDTQYF
clone size: -; CDR3 length: 15; V gene: TRBV7-2; J gene: TRBJ1-5; CDR3 protein: CASSLVRAYNQPQHF
clone size: -; CDR3 length: 13; V gene: TRBV28; J gene: TRBJ1-2; CDR3 protein: CASIRDPNYGYTF
clone size: few; CDR3 length: 17; V gene: TRBV11-2; J gene: TRBJ2-7; CDR3 protein: CASSVYSGRSSLYEQYF
clone size: -; CDR3 length: 11; V gene: TRBV20-1; J gene: TRBJ2-1; CDR3 protein: CSARESGLVVF